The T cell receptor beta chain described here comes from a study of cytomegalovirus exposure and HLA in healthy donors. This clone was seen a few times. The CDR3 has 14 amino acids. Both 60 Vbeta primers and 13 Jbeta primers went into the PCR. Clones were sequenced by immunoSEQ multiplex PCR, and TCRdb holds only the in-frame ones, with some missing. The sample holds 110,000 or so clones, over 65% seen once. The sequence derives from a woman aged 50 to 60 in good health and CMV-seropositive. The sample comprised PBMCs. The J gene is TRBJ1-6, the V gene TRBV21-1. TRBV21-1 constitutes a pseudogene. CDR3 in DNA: TGTGCCAGCAGCCAAGCGAGAAGTAATTCACCCCTCCACTTT. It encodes CASSQARSNSPLHF.